This TCR beta chain derives from a study of T cells in Graves' hyperthyroidism and ophthalmopathy. The study's findings and limits: Ophthalmopathy was model-predicted a median around 6.7 months pre-onset. Stable hyperthyroidism was separated from ophthalmopathy by a model based on 13 V-J features.

Turning to this clonotype: Its antigen is unknown. The junction departs from the called germline gene at one end, perhaps through a read error.

Amplified TCR beta CDR3 regions came from RNA transcripts. The TCR CDR3 was amplified in a first-round RT-PCR using the HTBI primer set. Via MiXCR, TCRdb re-called the multiplex PCR reads, giving one row per CDR3 protein. The table includes some 760,000 distinct CDR3 sequences, 12% to 15% detected once. Out of about 10 ml of fresh peripheral blood came the PBMCs. This CDR3 has 15 residues. Germline V gives CDR1 MNHNS, CDR2 SASEGT. The material sequenced was blood. The chain uses TRBV6-1 and TRBJ1-2; D call uncertain. The clonotype was recovered from a woman under 30 with Graves' hyperthyroidism. Written as DNA, the CDR3 is TGTGCCAGCACCACACGTTCCGGGAAAATCTATGGCTGCACCTTC. Amino acids: CASTTRSGKIYGCTF.